Listed below are T cell receptor beta chains from one sample, sequenced in a study of blood T cells in healthy people across ages. Using its own MiXCR run on the 5' RACE reads, TCRdb lists one record per CDR3 protein. The sample consists of hundreds of thousands of distinct CDR3 sequences, 20% to 25% of them appearing once. Specimen: blood. These receptors were collected from a man in his sixties or seventies in good health. Both conserved end residues are part of each CDR3. Fields, in order: J gene, clone size, D gene, V gene, CDR3 protein, CDR3 DNA. The D gene is left open where the match is weak. Some rows mark clone size as missing; the rest say once, few, many or name a class of expanded clone.

>TRBJ2-5|.|.|TRBV28
CASSLPGTRIDDKYF
TGTGCCAGCAGCTTACCCGGGACCCGAATAGACGATAAGTACTTC
>TRBJ2-7|.|TRBD1|TRBV7-8
CASSLRDRVPYEQYF
TGTGCCAGCAGCTTAAGGGACAGGGTTCCCTACGAGCAGTACTTC
>TRBJ2-3|.|TRBD1|TRBV9
CASSPGTATLTDTQYF
TGTGCCAGCAGCCCCGGGACAGCCACACTAACAGATACGCAGTATTTT
>TRBJ1-1|.|TRBD1|TRBV6-2/TRBV6-3
CASERRDRGGTEAFF
TGTGCCAGTGAGCGAAGGGACAGGGGAGGGACTGAAGCTTTCTTT
>TRBJ2-5|.|.|TRBV12-3/TRBV12-4
CASSHFPQGGETQYF
TGTGCCAGCAGTCACTTCCCTCAGGGGGGAGAGACCCAGTACTTC
>TRBJ2-3|.|.|TRBV25-1
CVHLRGSNQPQYF
TGTGTCCACCTCAGGGGAAGCAATCAGCCCCAGTATTTT
>TRBJ1-2|.|TRBD1|TRBV29-1
CSAYQGGHGYTF
TGCAGTGCCTATCAGGGGGGGCATGGCTACACCTTC
>TRBJ2-5|few|.|TRBV10-2
CASMRGLPETQYF
TGCGCCAGCATGCGGGGACTTCCAGAGACCCAGTACTTC
>TRBJ2-1|.|.|TRBV7-2
CASQLMNEQFF
TGTGCCAGCCAGCTTATGAATGAGCAGTTCTTC
>TRBJ1-5|few|.|TRBV7-8
CASSLGWGPIQGNQPQHF
TGTGCCAGCAGCTTAGGCTGGGGTCCCATTCAGGGGAACCAGCCCCAGCATTTT
>TRBJ1-1|few|.|TRBV4-2
CASSQESGEAEAFF
TGTGCCAGCAGCCAAGAGTCAGGGGAGGCTGAAGCTTTCTTT
>TRBJ2-3|.|.|TRBV4-2
CASSLLGLDDTDTQYF
TGTGCCAGCAGCCTCCTGGGGCTTGATGACACAGATACGCAGTATTTT
>TRBJ2-5|few|TRBD2|TRBV7-2
CASSSVASGGADQYF
TGTGCCAGCAGCTCCGTGGCTAGCGGGGGGGCCGATCAGTACTTC
>TRBJ1-3|.|.|TRBV2
CASSWTVDSGNTIYF
TGTGCCAGCAGTTGGACGGTTGACTCTGGAAACACCATATATTTT
>TRBJ2-1|.|TRBD2|TRBV11-2
CASSLVSLAGGFGEQFF
TGTGCCAGCAGCTTAGTGAGTCTAGCGGGGGGCTTTGGTGAGCAGTTCTTC
>TRBJ2-5|few|TRBD2|TRBV6-2/TRBV6-3
CASRMTSAGETQYF
TGTGCCAGCAGGATGACTAGCGCGGGGGAGACCCAGTACTTC
>TRBJ2-7|few|TRBD2|TRBV20-1
CSARDLAGSSYEQYF
TGCAGTGCTAGAGACCTAGCGGGGAGCTCCTACGAGCAGTACTTC
>TRBJ2-3|few|.|TRBV4-3
CATAEGTTDTQYF
TGCGCCACCGCAGAGGGGACCACAGATACGCAGTATTTT
>TRBJ2-5|.|.|TRBV29-1
CSVEGEGTQYF
TGCAGCGTTGAAGGCGAGGGGACCCAGTACTTC
>TRBJ1-6|few|.|TRBV9
CASSGQVYNSPLHF
TGTGCCAGCAGCGGACAGGTTTATAATTCACCCCTCCACTTT
>TRBJ2-3|few|.|TRBV10-2
CASSESGGGADTQYF
TGCGCCAGCAGTGAGTCGGGAGGGGGGGCAGATACGCAGTATTTT
>TRBJ1-2|.|TRBD1|TRBV6-1
CASSPTGTNYGYTF
TGTGCCAGCAGCCCGACAGGGACCAACTATGGCTACACCTTC
>TRBJ1-2|few|.|TRBV7-8
CASSLDEGLGYGYTF
TGTGCCAGCAGCTTAGATGAGGGTCTCGGTTATGGCTACACCTTC
>TRBJ2-5|.|.|TRBV5-1
CASSPKGGWETQYF
TGCGCCAGCAGCCCGAAAGGCGGCTGGGAGACCCAGTACTTC
>TRBJ2-7|many|.|TRBV6-5
CASSYEATVAYEQYF
TGTGCCAGCAGTTACGAGGCGACAGTAGCCTACGAGCAGTACTTC
>TRBJ1-4|.|.|TRBV5-5
CASSLGRAEGRNEKLFF
TGTGCCAGCAGCCTGGGAAGGGCGGAGGGTAGAAATGAAAAACTGTTTTTT
>TRBJ2-4|few|.|TRBV10-2
CASSENPYGGKNIQYF
TGCGCCAGCAGTGAGAATCCTTACGGGGGCAAAAACATTCAGTACTTC
>TRBJ1-1|few|.|TRBV20-1
CSARDEAEAFF
TGCAGTGCTAGAGATGAGGCAGAAGCTTTCTTT
>TRBJ2-1|few|.|TRBV18
CASSPIEGRVNNEQFF
TGTGCCAGCTCACCGATTGAAGGGCGGGTTAACAATGAGCAGTTCTTC
>TRBJ2-7|few|.|TRBV7-9
CASSLVSGRGDEQYF
TGTGCCAGCAGCTTAGTTTCGGGCAGGGGAGACGAGCAGTACTTC
>TRBJ2-6|few|.|TRBV4-2
CASSQERQSSGANVLTF
TGTGCCAGCAGCCAAGAGCGACAGTCATCTGGGGCCAACGTCCTGACTTTC